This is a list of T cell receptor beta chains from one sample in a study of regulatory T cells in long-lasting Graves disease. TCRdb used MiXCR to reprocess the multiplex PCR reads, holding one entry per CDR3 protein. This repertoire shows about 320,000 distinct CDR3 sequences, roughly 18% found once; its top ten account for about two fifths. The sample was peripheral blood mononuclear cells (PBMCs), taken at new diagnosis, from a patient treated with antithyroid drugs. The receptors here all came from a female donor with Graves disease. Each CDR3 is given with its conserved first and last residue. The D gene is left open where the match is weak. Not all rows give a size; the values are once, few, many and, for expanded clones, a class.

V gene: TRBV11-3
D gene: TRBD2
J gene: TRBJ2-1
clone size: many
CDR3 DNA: TGTGCCAGCAGCTTAGCGCGTTACAGCGGGAGTGTTTATGAGCAGTTCTTC
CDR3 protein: CASSLARYSGSVYEQFF

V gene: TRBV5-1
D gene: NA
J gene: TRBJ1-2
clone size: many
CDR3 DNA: TGCGCCAGCAGCTTGGCCTCCGGGGATGGCTACACCTTC
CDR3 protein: CASSLASGDGYTF

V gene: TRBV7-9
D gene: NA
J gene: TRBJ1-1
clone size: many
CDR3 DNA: TGTGCCAGCAGCTTAGACGGGCAGATGAACACTGAAGCTTTCTTT
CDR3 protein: CASSLDGQMNTEAFF

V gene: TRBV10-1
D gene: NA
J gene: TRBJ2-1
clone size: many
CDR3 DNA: TGCGCCAGCAGCCGGGACTGGGCCATGGATGAGCAGTTCTTC
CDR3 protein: CASSRDWAMDEQFF

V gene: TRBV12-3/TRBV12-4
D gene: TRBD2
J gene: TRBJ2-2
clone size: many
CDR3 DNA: TGTGCCAGCCGCGGAGCCGGGCGGGAGAGCGGGGAGCTGTTTTTT
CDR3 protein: CASRGAGRESGELFF

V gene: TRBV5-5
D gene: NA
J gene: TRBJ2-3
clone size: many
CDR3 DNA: TGTGCCAGCAGCTTGGGACCGACTCACACAGATACGCAGTATTTT
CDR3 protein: CASSLGPTHTDTQYF

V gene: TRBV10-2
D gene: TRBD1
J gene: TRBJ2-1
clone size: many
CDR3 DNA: TGCGCCAGCAGCTCTCCCGGGACAGGGGATCATGAGCAGTTCTTC
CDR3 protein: CASSSPGTGDHEQFF

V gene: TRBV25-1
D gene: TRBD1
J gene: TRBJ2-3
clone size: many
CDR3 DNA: TGTGCCAGCGGGAAGACACAGGGGGCGGCAGATACGCAGTATTTT
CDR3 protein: CASGKTQGAADTQYF

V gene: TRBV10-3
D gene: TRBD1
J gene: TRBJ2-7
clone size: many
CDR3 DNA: TGTGCCATCAGCAAGGACAGGGGGCCCTACGAGCAGTACTTC
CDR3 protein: CAISKDRGPYEQYF

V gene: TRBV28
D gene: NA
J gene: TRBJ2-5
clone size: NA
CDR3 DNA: TGTGCCAGCAGCCCGCTGGGGGCAGGGGGAGGGACCCAGTACTTC
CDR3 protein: CASSPLGAGGGTQYF

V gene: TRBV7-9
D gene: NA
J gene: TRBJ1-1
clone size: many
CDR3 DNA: TGTGCCAGCAGCTTAACTTGGAACACTGAAGCTTTCTTT
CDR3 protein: CASSLTWNTEAFF

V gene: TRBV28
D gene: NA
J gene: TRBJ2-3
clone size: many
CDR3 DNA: TGTGCCAGCAGTTTAAAAGTCCCGGACCTGAGGCCAGATACGCAGTATTTT
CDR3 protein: CASSLKVPDLRPDTQYF

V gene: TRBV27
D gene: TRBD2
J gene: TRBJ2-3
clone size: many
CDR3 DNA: TGTGCCAGCAGTTTAAACCTCGGGCGACTAGCGGGAGGACATGGCACAGATACGCAGTATTTT
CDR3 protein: CASSLNLGRLAGGHGTDTQYF

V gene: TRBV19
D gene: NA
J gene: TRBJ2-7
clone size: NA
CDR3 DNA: TGTGCCAGTAGTCCCGCTTCGATATCCTACGAGCAGTACTTC
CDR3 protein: CASSPASISYEQYF

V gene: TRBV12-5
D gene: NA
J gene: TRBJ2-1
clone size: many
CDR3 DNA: TGTGCTAGTGGTTTGCGGGCCAGGGAATACAATGAGCAGTTCTTC
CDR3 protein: CASGLRAREYNEQFF

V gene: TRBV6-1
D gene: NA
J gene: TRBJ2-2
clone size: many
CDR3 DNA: TGTGCCAGCGAGAGGGAATCCGGGGAGCTGTTTTTT
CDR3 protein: CASERESGELFF

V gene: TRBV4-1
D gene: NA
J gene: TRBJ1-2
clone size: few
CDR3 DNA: TGCGCCAGCAGCCAAGAAGCGGCCACCCCTAACTATGGCTACACCTTC
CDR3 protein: CASSQEAATPNYGYTF